The present TCR beta chain was sequenced within a study of memory CD4+ T cells and cytomegalovirus serostatus. Germline V gene data show CDR1 as ENHRY and CDR2 as SYGVKD. This CDR3 contains 12 residues. Deletions cut 0 bases from V and 10 bases from J, with 7 bases between. Assay: immunoSEQ multiplex PCR; the TCRdb copy retains only in-frame clones and omits some. The data hold over 55,000 clones, with around 80% observed a single time. Single viable CD3+CD4+CD8-CD45RO+ cells were sorted as the memory CD4+ T cells. This clone was observed a few times. Sequenced sample: memory CD4+ T cells from blood. This sequence originates from an adult in good health and CMV-seronegative. The chain couples TRBV10-3 to TRBJ1-5, with D hard to call. CDR3 residues: CAISESNFPQHF. The DNA of the CDR3 is TGTGCCATCAGTGAGTCAAATTTTCCCCAGCATTTT.